Shown below are 25 T cell receptor beta chains from a single sample sequenced in a study of PD-L1 blockade in urothelial cancer. TCRdb's table, derived via immunoSEQ multiplex PCR, lists solely in-frame clones and lacks some. The sample has about 87,000 clones; around 84% are singletons. Stated time point: pretreatment peripheral blood. The sample in question was PBMCs, obtained around atezolizumab (anti-PD-L1) treatment. These receptors were collected from a man in his sixties with urothelial cancer.

The CDR3: CASSRDRGSNQPQHF. The CDR3 DNA reads as TGTGCCAGTAGCCGGGACAGGGGCAGCAATCAGCCCCAGCATTTT. The gene calls are TRBV19 and TRBJ1-5, with 10 bases that match TRBD1. Germline V gene lookup returns CDR1 LNHDA and CDR2 SQIVND (reference sequence). The CDR3 totals 15 residues. V dropped 6 bases and J dropped 1; count of bases not matched to a gene: 3.

The rearrangement uses TRBV7-3 and TRBJ2-7; 7 bases fit TRBD1. The CDR3 length is 14 residues. Germline-derived CDR1 and CDR2 are SGHTA and FQGTGA. Losses at the gene ends were 2 bases for V and 5 bases for J; bases not matched to a gene: 6. CDR3 in amino acids: CASSLSGQSHEQYF. CDR3 DNA: TGTGCCAGCAGCTTATCGGGACAGAGCCACGAGCAGTACTTC.

The J gene is TRBJ2-1, the V gene TRBV14; 7 positions agree with TRBD2. The CDR3 is 16 amino acids. CDR1 and CDR2 (germline): SGHDN, FVKESK. V was clipped by 6 bases and J by 0 bases; unmatched bases: 8. CDR3 nucleotide sequence: TGTGCCAGCAGTTACACCGGGACTAACTCCTACAATGAGCAGTTCTTC. Amino acids: CASSYTGTNSYNEQFF.

The V and J genes are TRBV9 and TRBJ1-2; 11 bases align to TRBD1. The V gene's germline CDR1 is SGDLS and CDR2 YYNGEE. The length of the CDR3 is 17 residues. V lost 4 bases and J lost 1; bases outside the gene matches: 9. CDR3 coding DNA: TGTGCCAGCAGCTCAGAAGGGACAGGGGGTATTAACTATGGCTACACCTTC. This encodes CASSSEGTGGINYGYTF.

The V call is TRBV27, the J call TRBJ1-2; a possible D gene is TRBD1 (6 bases). Trimming pared 5 bases from V and 2 bases from J, leaving 15 bases between. The CDR3 totals 15 residues. Per the germline V gene, CDR1 is MNHEY and CDR2 is SMNVEV (reference sequence). The CDR3 region has the DNA TGTGCCAGCAGTATTACAGGGTTCCAGAACTATGGCTACACCTTC. It codes for CASSITGFQNYGYTF.

The CDR3 bases are TGTGCCAGCAGTTACTCACTGCTGAACACCGGGGAGCTGTTTTTT. As protein: CASSYSLLNTGELFF. The chain uses TRBV6-6 and TRBJ2-2; D is undetermined. Trimming pared 0 bases from V and 1 base from J, leaving 6 bases between. The CDR3 runs 15 residues. From germline, CDR1 is MNHNY and CDR2 SVGAGI (reference sequence).

The V call is TRBV11-2, the J call TRBJ2-1; TRBD2 agrees at 8 bases. Losses at the gene ends were 10 bases for V and 6 bases for J; bases not matched to a gene: 14. CDR1 is SGHAT and CDR2 is FQNNGV in the germline V gene. The CDR3 spans 15 residues. CDR3 DNA sequence: TGTGCCACCTTTTCCGGGACTAGAAAATTCAATGAGCAGTTCTTC. Its translation is CATFSGTRKFNEQFF.

CDR3 amino acids: CASSKNAEDSHTGELFF. CDR3 sequence (DNA): TGTGCCAGCAGCAAGAACGCCGAGGACAGTCACACCGGGGAGCTGTTTTTT. The chain uses TRBV5-5 and TRBJ2-2; D may be TRBD1 (6 bases). With 4 bases removed from V and 3 bases from J, the gap between germline ends came to 19 bases. The CDR3 is 17 residues long. The germline V gene encodes CDR1 SGHKS and CDR2 YYEKEE (reference sequence).

The chain uses TRBV7-2 and TRBJ2-7; D is perhaps TRBD1 (7 bases). The ends were cut back, 2 bases at V and 5 bases at J, with 13 bases in the middle. The germline V gene encodes CDR1 SGHTA and CDR2 FQGNSA. This CDR3 has 14 amino acids. CDR3 nucleotides: TGTGCCAGCAGCTTAAACAGGGGAGGAGACGAGCAGTACTTC. Its translation is CASSLNRGGDEQYF. The complete variable domain, with remaining parts taken from reference TRBV7-2 and TRBJ2-7, reads GAGVSQSPSNKVTEKGKDVELRCDPISGHTALYWYRQSLGQGLEFLIYFQGNSAPDKSGLPSDRFSAERTGGSVSTLTIQRTQQEDSAVYLCASSLNRGGDEQYFGPGTRLTVT.

This clone was seen just once. The chain joins TRBV18 to TRBJ2-2, with D possibly matching TRBD1 (6 bases). This CDR3 region has 15 residues. V was trimmed by 7 bases and J by 4 bases, leaving 16 bases between them. Germline CDR1 reads KGHSH; CDR2 reads LQKENI. The CDR3 sequence is CASLYYGTPTGELFF. In nucleotides, the CDR3 is TGTGCCAGCTTATACTACGGGACACCCACCGGGGAGCTGTTTTTT.

This clone was seen once. The J gene is TRBJ2-1, the V gene TRBV10-2; 15 nucleotides align to TRBD2. The CDR3 has 15 residues. J was trimmed by 8 bases and V by 6 bases; bases with no gene match: 5. The germline V gene encodes CDR1 WSHSY and CDR2 SAAADI. In DNA form, the CDR3 reads TGCGCCAGCAGCGGACTAGCGGGAGGGGCAGATGAGCAGTTCTTC. Translation gives CASSGLAGGADEQFF.

V is TRBV6-1 and J is TRBJ1-2; a weak D match, TRBD1 (6 bases). The germline gives CDR1 MNHNS, CDR2 SASEGT. V was pared by 10 bases and J by 6 bases, with 12 bases between. The CDR3 sequence is 11 residues long. CDR3 in amino acids: CAISRTDGYTF. CDR3 in DNA: TGTGCCATCTCCCGGACAGATGGCTACACCTTC.

V gene TRBV6-5 combines with J gene TRBJ2-7; tentative D call: TRBD2 (6 bases). The CDR3 length is 15 residues. Trimming left V 0 bases short and J 1 base short, with 10 bases between. Germline V CDR1 and CDR2: MNHEY, SVGAGI. The CDR3 sequence: CASSYSGSGSYEQYF. For the CDR3, the DNA is TGTGCCAGCAGTTACTCGGGTAGCGGATCCTACGAGCAGTACTTC.

V is TRBV7-9 and J is TRBJ1-2; 10 bases agree with TRBD1. Trimming removed 3 bases from V and 6 bases from J; junction bases left unmatched: 7. The CDR3 length is 15 residues. Germline V gene sequence: CDR1 SEHNR, CDR2 FQNEAQ (reference sequence). CDR3 DNA: TGTGCCAGCAGCTTGGATGCCGGGACAGGGGATGGCTACACCTTC. Residues: CASSLDAGTGDGYTF.

This clone was counted a single time. The chain uses TRBV19 and TRBJ1-5; D not resolved. CDR1 LNHDA and CDR2 SQIVND come from the germline V gene (reference sequence). The CDR3 has 13 amino acids. Trimming shortened V by 6 bases and J by 3 bases, and 9 bases separated the two germline ends. The CDR3, as DNA: TGTGCCAGTAGAAACGGGATCAATCAGCCCCAGCATTTT. Translated: CASRNGINQPQHF.

J is TRBJ2-3 and V is TRBV12-5; 8 bases line up with TRBD2. CDR3 length equals 14 residues. Germline V lookup: CDR1 LGHNT, CDR2 FRNRAP. V lost 2 bases to trimming and J lost 12 bases; unmatched junction nucleotides: 10. CDR3 bases: TGTGCTAGTGGTTTGCCCAACGGGGGGGGCCATCAGTATTTT. This encodes CASGLPNGGGHQYF.

The V gene is TRBV6-5, the J gene TRBJ1-2, with 8 bases that match TRBD1. The germline CDR1 and CDR2 sequences are MNHEY and SVGAGI. The CDR3 contains 15 residues. V dropped 5 bases and J dropped 2; count of bases not matched to a gene: 7. CDR3 loop: CASSGLGQVNYGYTF. The CDR3 DNA sequence: TGTGCCAGCAGTGGACTGGGACAGGTCAACTATGGCTACACCTTC.

The chain joins TRBV6-6 to TRBJ2-5, with 11 bases that match TRBD2. CDR1 is MNHNY, CDR2 SVGAGI, per germline (reference sequence). This CDR3 region has 16 residues. V lost 2 bases, J lost 2 bases, and 4 bases stayed unmatched. The CDR3 protein is CASSYPGLAGQETQYF. DNA for the CDR3: TGTGCCAGCAGTTACCCAGGACTAGCGGGTCAAGAGACCCAGTACTTC.

The chain couples TRBV19 to TRBJ1-5; D gene ambiguous. Trimming removed 5 bases at V and 4 bases at J, with 6 bases between. This CDR3 is built from 12 residues. CDR1 is LNHDA and CDR2 is SQIVND in the germline V gene (reference sequence). The CDR3, as DNA: TGTGCCAGTAGTCCGCTAAATCAGCCCCAGCATTTT. Encoded protein: CASSPLNQPQHF.

This clone was detected only a few times. The chain recombines TRBV27 with TRBJ2-3; no definite D call. CDR3 length: 13 amino acids. Germline V gene data show CDR1 as MNHEY and CDR2 as SMNVEV (reference sequence). The V and J ends lost 5 bases and 6 bases respectively, with 12 bases between them. The CDR3, as DNA: TGTGCCAGCAGTAGAGTAGAGTTTGATACGCAGTATTTT. Protein product: CASSRVEFDTQYF.

This chain uses TRBV5-4 with TRBJ1-2, with D perhaps matching TRBD1 (6 bases). Germline CDR1 and CDR2: SGHNT and YYREEE (reference sequence). Trimming left V 4 bases short and J 5 bases short, with 12 bases between. The CDR3 covers 13 residues. DNA for the CDR3: TGTGCCAGCAGCCTCGACAGGCCTTATGGCTACACCTTC. The encoded protein is CASSLDRPYGYTF.

The V call is TRBV9, the J call TRBJ2-3, with D tentatively TRBD2 (6 bases). Trimming took 4 bases from V and 4 from J, leaving 10 bases between them. This CDR3 region has 13 residues. Germline assignment: CDR1 SGDLS and CDR2 YYNGEE. The CDR3 protein is CASSPRGADTQYF. DNA of the CDR3: TGTGCCAGCAGCCCCCGCGGGGCAGATACGCAGTATTTT.

This clone was detected once. The gene calls are TRBV18 and TRBJ1-6; unclear D gene. This CDR3 is built from 16 residues. Trimming pared 3 bases from V and 8 bases from J, leaving 17 bases between. The germline CDR1 and CDR2 sequences are KGHSH and LQKENI. CDR3 amino acids: CASSPRGSSPDSPLHF. For the CDR3, the DNA is TGTGCCAGCTCACCCCGAGGATCTTCACCCGATTCACCCCTCCACTTT.

As DNA, the CDR3 is TGTGCCAGCAGTTTACGGAGCCAGGGCAGTACAGCTAATGAAAAACTGTTTTTT. This gives the protein CASSLRSQGSTANEKLFF. The rearrangement uses TRBV28 and TRBJ1-4; D may be TRBD1 (5 bases). Germline CDR1 is MDHEN and CDR2 is SYDVKM. V was cut by 2 bases and J by 3 bases, with 19 bases left in between. This CDR3 spans 18 amino acids.

This clone has only one observation. V is TRBV11-2 and J is TRBJ2-5, with D tentatively TRBD2 (7 bases). With 0 bases removed from V and 5 bases from J, the gap between germline ends came to 13 bases. There are 15 residues in the CDR3. Looked up from germline, CDR1 is SGHAT and CDR2 is FQNNGV. This CDR3 reads CASSLEGGAGETQYF. The CDR3 nucleotides are TGTGCCAGCAGCTTAGAGGGGGGGGCTGGGGAGACCCAGTACTTC. Looking up the rest from reference TRBV11-2 and TRBJ2-5 gives the full variable domain: EAGVAQSPRYKIIEKRQSVAFWCNPISGHATLYWYQQILGQGPKLLIQFQNNGVVDDSQLPKDRFSAERLKGVDSTLKIQPAKLEDSAVYLCASSLEGGAGETQYFGPGTRLLVL.